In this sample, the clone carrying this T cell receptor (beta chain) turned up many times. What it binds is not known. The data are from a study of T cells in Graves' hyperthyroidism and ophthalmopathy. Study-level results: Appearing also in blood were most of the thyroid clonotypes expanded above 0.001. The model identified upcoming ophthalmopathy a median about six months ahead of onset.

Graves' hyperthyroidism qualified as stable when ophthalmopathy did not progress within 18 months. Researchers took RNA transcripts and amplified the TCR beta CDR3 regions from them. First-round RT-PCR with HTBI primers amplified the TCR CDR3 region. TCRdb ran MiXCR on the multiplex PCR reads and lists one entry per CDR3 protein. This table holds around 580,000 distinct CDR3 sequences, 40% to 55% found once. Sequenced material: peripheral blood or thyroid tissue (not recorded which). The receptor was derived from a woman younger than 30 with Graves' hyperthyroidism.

CDR3 region: CASKGAKEATGELFF. The CDR3, as DNA: TGTGCCAGCAAGGGCGCCAAGGAGGCCACCGGGGAGCTGTTTTTT. The chain combines TRBV11-3 with TRBJ2-2, with D tentatively TRBD2 (5 bases). This CDR3 has 15 residues. Trimming stripped 7 bases from V and 4 bases from J, with 16 bases between. Germline loops: CDR1 SGHNT, CDR2 YENEEA.